This T cell receptor (beta chain) was observed in a study of cytomegalovirus exposure and HLA in healthy donors. Overall study findings and caveats: The investigators catalogued 150 or so TCR beta chains as cytomegalovirus-associated. Confirmation in vitro established that a few CMV-associated chains were specific for CMV antigens.

13 Jbeta primers and 60 Vbeta primers were used for the PCR. Libraries were prepared by immunoSEQ multiplex PCR; TCRdb keeps only in-frame clonotypes and omits some of them. The table shows more than 100,000 clones, with approximately 8.9% occurring only once. Comment on this clone: Its target is not known. An end of the junction differs from the germline gene, which may be a read error.

The CDR3 has 14 residues. CDR1 is SNHLY, CDR2 FYNNEI, per germline. The TCR sequence derives from a woman aged 40 to 49 in good health and CMV-seropositive. The genes are TRBV2 and TRBJ1-1; D ambiguous. Sequenced: PBMCs. CDR3 nucleotides: TGTGCCAGCAGCGAAGACGGGGTGAACACTGAAGCTTTCTTT. The encoded protein is CASSEDGVNTEAFF.